What follows are 2 T cell receptor beta chains derived from one specimen sequenced in a study of patients and donors after allogeneic stem cell transplantation. TCRdb itself ran the RT-PCR reads through MiXCR, one entry per CDR3 protein. The data show about 100,000 distinct CDR3 sequences, 35% seen once. Sequencing was carried out using blood, either unsorted or a sorted T cell fraction (not recorded which). The receptors were gathered from a human donor who was either an allogeneic HSCT recipient or a stem cell or donor lymphocyte infusion donor (not recorded which). It is not recorded whose cells these are; they may come from a transplant donor.

This chain uses TRBV6-5 with TRBJ1-4; D might be TRBD1 (5 bases). Trimming removed 0 bases at V and 5 bases at J, with 16 bases between. The germline V gene has CDR1 MNHEY and CDR2 SVGAGI. The CDR3 has 17 amino acids. CDR3 DNA sequence: TGTGCCAGCAGTTACTCGGGGCCGGGCGGGAAGAATGAAAAACTGTTTTTT. Encoded protein: CASSYSGPGGKNEKLFF.

This chain uses TRBV20-1 with TRBJ1-1; possibly TRBD1 for D (5 bases). The CDR3 has 12 amino acids. V gave up 4 bases and J gave up 4 bases, with 10 bases separating them. Germline lookup yields CDR1 DFQATT and CDR2 SNEGSKA (reference sequence). Here the CDR3 reads CSANTGGTEAFF. The CDR3 DNA reads as TGCAGTGCTAACACAGGTGGCACTGAAGCTTTCTTT.